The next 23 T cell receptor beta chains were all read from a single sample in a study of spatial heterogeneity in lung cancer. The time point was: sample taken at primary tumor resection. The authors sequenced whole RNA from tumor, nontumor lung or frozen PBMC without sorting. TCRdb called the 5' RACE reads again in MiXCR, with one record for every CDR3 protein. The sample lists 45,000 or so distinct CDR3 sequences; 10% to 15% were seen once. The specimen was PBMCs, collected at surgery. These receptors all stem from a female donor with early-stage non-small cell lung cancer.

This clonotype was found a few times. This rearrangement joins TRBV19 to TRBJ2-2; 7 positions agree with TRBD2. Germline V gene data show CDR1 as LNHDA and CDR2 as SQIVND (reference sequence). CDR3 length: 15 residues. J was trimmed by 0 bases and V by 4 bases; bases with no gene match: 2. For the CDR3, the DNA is TGTGCCAGTAGTACCACTAGCGCGAACACCGGGGAGCTGTTTTTT. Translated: CASSTTSANTGELFF.

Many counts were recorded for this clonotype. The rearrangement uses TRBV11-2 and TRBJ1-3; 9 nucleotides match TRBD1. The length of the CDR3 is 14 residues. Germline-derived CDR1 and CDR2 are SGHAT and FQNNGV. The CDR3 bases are TGTGCGTGCTCACAGGGGGCCACTGGAAACACCATATATTTT. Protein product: CACSQGATGNTIYF.

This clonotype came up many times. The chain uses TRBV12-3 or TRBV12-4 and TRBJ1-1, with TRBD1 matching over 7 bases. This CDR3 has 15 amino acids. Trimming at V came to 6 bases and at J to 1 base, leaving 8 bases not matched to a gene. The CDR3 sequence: CASRSGTVGNTEAFF. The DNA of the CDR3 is TGTGCCAGCAGATCCGGGACAGTAGGGAACACTGAAGCTTTCTTT.

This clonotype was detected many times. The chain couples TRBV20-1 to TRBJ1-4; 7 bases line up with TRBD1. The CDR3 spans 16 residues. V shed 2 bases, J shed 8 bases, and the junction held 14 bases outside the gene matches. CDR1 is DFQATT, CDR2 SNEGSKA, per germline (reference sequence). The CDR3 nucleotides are TGCAGTGCTAGACCCCAGGGGTCACAGGGGAGGGAAAAACTGTTTTTT. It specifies CSARPQGSQGREKLFF.

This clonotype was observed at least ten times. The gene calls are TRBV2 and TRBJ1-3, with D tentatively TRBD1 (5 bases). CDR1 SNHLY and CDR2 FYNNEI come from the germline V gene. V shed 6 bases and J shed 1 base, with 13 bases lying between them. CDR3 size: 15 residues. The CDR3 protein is CASRAQGASGNTIYF. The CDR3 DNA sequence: TGTGCCAGCAGGGCACAAGGGGCGTCTGGAAACACCATATATTTT.

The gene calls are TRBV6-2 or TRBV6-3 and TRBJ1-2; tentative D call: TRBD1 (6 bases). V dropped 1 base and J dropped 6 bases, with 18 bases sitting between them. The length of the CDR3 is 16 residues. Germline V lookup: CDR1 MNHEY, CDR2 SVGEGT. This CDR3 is CASSYFPGQGRDGYTF. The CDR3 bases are TGTGCCAGCAGTTACTTTCCCGGGCAGGGGAGAGATGGCTACACCTTC.

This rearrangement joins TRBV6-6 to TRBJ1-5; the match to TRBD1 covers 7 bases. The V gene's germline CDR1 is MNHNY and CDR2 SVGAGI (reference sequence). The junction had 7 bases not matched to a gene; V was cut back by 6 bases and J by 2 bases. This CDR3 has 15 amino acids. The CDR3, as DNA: TGTGCCAGCAGCCCGGCAGGGGGGGGCAATCAGCCCCAGCATTTT. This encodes CASSPAGGGNQPQHF.

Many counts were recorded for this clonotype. CDR3 loop: CASSSGLAGNSYNEQFF. The CDR3 nucleotides are TGTGCCAGCAGCTCGGGACTAGCGGGGAACTCCTACAATGAGCAGTTCTTC. This rearrangement joins TRBV5-6 to TRBJ2-1, with TRBD2 matching 13 bases. From germline, CDR1 is SGHDT and CDR2 YYEEEE. V lost 3 bases, J lost 0 bases, and 3 bases stayed unmatched. This CDR3 region has 17 residues.

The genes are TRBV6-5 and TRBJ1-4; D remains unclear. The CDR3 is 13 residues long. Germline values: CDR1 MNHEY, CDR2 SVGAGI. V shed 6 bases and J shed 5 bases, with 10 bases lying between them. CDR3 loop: CASRLGRNEKLFF. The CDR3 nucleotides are TGTGCCAGCAGGCTTGGACGGAATGAAAAACTGTTTTTT.

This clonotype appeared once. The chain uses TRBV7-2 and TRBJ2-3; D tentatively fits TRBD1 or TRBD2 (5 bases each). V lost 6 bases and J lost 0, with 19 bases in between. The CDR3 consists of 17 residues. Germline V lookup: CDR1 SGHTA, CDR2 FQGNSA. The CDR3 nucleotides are TGTGCCAGCAGACCCCCAGGTCGAGGGGCAAGCACAGATACGCAGTATTTT. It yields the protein CASRPPGRGASTDTQYF.

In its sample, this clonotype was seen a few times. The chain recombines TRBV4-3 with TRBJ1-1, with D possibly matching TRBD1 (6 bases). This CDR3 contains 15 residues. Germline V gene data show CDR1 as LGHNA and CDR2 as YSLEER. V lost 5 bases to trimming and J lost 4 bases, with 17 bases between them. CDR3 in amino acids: CASSFLLGASTEAFF. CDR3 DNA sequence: TGCGCCAGCAGCTTTCTCTTGGGGGCTAGCACTGAAGCTTTCTTT.

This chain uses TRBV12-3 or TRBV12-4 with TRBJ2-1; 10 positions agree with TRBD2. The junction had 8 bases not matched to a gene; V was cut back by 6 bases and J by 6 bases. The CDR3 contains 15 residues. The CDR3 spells CASSTTSGEGNEQFF. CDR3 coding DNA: TGTGCCAGCAGCACAACTAGCGGGGAGGGCAATGAGCAGTTCTTC.

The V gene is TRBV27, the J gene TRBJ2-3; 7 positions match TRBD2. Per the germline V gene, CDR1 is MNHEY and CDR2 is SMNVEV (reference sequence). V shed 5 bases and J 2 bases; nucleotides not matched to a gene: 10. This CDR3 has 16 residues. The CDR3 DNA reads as TGTGCCAGCAGTCCCCTAGCGGTTCTGGACACAGATACGCAGTATTTT. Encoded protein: CASSPLAVLDTDTQYF.

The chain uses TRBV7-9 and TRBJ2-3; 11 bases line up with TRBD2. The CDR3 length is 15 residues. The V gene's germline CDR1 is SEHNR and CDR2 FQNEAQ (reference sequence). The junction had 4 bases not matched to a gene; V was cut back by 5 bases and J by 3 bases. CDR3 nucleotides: TGTGCCAGCAGCATAACTAGCGGGGGAACAGATACGCAGTATTTT. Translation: CASSITSGGTDTQYF.

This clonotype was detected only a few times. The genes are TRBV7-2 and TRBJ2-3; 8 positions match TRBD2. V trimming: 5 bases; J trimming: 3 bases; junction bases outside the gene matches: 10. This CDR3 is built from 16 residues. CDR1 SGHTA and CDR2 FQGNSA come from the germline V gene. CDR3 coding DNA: TGTGCCAGCAGCCCCAGCGGGGGTAGGGGAACAGATACGCAGTATTTT. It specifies CASSPSGGRGTDTQYF.

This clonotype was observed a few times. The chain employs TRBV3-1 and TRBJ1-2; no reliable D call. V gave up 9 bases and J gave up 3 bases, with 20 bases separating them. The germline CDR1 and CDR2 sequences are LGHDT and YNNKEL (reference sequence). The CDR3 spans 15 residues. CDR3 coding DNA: TGTGCCAGACCGTCCCAGGTCTTGACACACTATGGCTACACCTTC. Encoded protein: CARPSQVLTHYGYTF.

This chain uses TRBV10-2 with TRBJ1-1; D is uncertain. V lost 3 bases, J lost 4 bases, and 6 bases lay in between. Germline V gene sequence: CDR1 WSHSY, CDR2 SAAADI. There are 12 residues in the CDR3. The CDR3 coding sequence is TGCGCCAGCAGTGATTCCTTCACTGAAGCTTTCTTT. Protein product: CASSDSFTEAFF.

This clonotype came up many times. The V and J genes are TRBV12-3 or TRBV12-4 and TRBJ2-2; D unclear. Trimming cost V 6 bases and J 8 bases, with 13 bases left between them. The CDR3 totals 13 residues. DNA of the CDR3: TGTGCCAGCAGCCGACACATCGAGGGGGAGCTGTTTTTT. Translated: CASSRHIEGELFF.

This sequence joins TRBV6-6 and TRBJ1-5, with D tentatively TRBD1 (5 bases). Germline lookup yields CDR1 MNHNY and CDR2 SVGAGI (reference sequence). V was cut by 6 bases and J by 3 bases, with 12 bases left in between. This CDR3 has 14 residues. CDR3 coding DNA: TGTGCCAGCAGAGAAAGGACACCCAATCAGCCCCAGCATTTT. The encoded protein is CASRERTPNQPQHF.

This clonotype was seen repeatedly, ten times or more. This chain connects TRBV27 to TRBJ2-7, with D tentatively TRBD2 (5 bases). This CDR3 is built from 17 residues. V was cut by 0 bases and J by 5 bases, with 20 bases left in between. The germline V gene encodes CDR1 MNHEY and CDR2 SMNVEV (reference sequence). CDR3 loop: CASSLSINFGVPDEQYF. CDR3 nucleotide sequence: TGTGCCAGCAGTTTATCGATAAACTTCGGGGTCCCGGACGAGCAGTACTTC.

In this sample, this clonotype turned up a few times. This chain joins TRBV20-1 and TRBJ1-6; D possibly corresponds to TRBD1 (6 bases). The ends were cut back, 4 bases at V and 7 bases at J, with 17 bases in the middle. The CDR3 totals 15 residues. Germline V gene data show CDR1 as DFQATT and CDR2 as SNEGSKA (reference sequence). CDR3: CSAIRGGQGNSPLHF. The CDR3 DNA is TGCAGTGCTATTAGAGGGGGTCAGGGGAATTCACCCCTCCACTTT.

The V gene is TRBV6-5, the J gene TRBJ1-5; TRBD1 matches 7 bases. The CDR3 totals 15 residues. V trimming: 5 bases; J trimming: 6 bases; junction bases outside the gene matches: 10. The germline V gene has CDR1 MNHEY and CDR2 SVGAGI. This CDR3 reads CASSPTGQSSQPQHF. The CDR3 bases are TGTGCCAGCAGTCCTACGGGACAGAGTAGTCAGCCCCAGCATTTT.

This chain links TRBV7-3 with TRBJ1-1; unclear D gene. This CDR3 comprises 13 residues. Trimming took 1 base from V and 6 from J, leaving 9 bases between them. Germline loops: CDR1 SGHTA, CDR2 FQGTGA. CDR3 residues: CASSLRRGSEAFF. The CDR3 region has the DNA TGTGCCAGCAGCTTAAGGAGAGGGTCTGAAGCTTTCTTT.